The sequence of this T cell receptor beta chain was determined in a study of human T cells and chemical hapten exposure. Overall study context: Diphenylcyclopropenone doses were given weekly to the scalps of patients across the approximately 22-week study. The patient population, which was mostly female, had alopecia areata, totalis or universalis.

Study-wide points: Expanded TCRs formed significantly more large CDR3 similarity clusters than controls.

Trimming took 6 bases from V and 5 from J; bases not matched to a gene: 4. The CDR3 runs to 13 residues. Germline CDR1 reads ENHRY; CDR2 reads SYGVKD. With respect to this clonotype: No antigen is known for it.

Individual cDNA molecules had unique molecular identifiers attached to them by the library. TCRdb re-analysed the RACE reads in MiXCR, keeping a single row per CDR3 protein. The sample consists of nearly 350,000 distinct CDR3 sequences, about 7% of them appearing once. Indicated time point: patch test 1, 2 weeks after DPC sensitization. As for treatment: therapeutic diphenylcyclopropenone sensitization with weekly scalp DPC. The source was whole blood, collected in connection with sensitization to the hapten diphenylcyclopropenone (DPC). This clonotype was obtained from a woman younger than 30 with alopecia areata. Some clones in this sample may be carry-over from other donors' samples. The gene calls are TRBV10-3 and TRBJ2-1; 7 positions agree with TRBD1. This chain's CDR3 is CAIREQGNNEQFF. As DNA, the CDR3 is TGTGCCATCAGGGAACAGGGGAACAATGAGCAGTTCTTC.